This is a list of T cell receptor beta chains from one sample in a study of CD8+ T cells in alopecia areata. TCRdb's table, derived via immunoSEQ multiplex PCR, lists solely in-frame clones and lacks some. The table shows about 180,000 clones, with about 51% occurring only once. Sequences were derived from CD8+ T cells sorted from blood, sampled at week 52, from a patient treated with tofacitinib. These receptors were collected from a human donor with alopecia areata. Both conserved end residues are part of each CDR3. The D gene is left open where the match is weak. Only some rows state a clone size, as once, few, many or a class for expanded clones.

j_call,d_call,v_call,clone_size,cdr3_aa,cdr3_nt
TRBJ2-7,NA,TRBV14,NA,CASSQDFGAYEQYF,TGTGCCAGCAGCCAAGATTTCGGGGCTTACGAGCAGTACTTC
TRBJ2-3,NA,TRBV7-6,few,CASSRWGGTDTQYF,TGTGCCAGCAGCCGCTGGGGAGGCACAGATACGCAGTATTTT
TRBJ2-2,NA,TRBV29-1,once,CSVDSGPNTGELFF,TGCAGCGTTGACTCTGGACCGAACACCGGGGAGCTGTTTTTT
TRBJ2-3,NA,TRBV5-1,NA,CASSSTSDTQYF,TGCGCCAGCAGCTCGACTAGTGATACGCAGTATTTT
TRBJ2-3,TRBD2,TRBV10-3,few,CAISESPQTSPRTDTQYF,TGTGCCATCAGTGAGTCTCCGCAGACTAGCCCTCGCACAGATACGCAGTATTTT
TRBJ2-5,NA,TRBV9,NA,CASSVVGHSQETQYF,TGTGCCAGCAGCGTAGTGGGGCACTCACAAGAGACCCAGTACTTC
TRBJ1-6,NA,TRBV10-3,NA,CASRQYNSPLHF,TGTGCCAGCAGACAATATAATTCACCCCTCCACTTT
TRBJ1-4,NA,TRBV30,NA,CAWDTGFNEKLFF,TGTGCCTGGGATACAGGGTTTAATGAAAAACTGTTTTTT
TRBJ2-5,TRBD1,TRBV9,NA,CASSPPWGQNQETQYF,TGTGCCAGCAGCCCCCCTTGGGGACAGAACCAAGAGACCCAGTACTTC
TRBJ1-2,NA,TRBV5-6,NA,CASSLEQSLYGYTF,TGTGCCAGCAGCTTGGAACAGAGTCTCTATGGCTACACCTTC
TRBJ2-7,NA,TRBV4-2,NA,CASSQGRSSYEQYF,TGTGCCAGCAGCCAAGGTCGGTCATCCTACGAGCAGTACTTC
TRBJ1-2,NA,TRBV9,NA,CASSASGGPIPDYGYTF,TGTGCCAGCAGCGCGTCGGGGGGTCCCATTCCCGACTATGGCTACACCTTC
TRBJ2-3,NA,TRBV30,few,CACPGPGGGVPDTQYF,TGTGCCTGCCCCGGACCAGGGGGAGGCGTGCCAGATACGCAGTATTTT
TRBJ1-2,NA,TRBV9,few,CASSPTAFEPGYTF,TGTGCCAGCAGCCCCACGGCGTTTGAGCCTGGCTACACCTTC
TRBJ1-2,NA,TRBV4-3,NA,CASSQESGRARGYTF,TGCGCCAGCAGCCAAGAATCCGGCAGGGCAAGGGGCTACACCTTC
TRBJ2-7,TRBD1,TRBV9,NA,CASSPDRDYEQYF,TGTGCCAGCAGCCCTGACAGGGACTACGAGCAGTACTTC
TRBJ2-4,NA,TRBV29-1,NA,CSVAAGTLFEDIQYF,TGCAGCGTTGCGGCGGGGACACTCTTCGAAGACATTCAGTACTTC
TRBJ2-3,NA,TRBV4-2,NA,CASTQVGLESTDTQYF,TGTGCCAGCACCCAAGTTGGGCTAGAGAGCACAGATACGCAGTATTTT
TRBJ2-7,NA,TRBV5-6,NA,CASSLRQSYEQYF,TGTGCCAGCAGCTTACGACAGAGCTACGAGCAGTACTTC
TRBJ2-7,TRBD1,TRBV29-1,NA,CSVEGGQEATEQYF,TGCAGCGTCGAAGGGGGACAGGAAGCAACCGAGCAGTACTTC
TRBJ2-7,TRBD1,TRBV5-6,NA,CASSLSFGTGLSYEQYF,TGTGCCAGCAGCTTGAGTTTTGGGACAGGGCTCTCCTACGAGCAGTACTTC
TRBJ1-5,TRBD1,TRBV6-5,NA,CASSYSPTGNNQPQHF,TGTGCCAGCAGTTACTCCCCGACAGGGAACAATCAGCCCCAGCATTTT
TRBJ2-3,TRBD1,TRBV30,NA,CAWGTGTDTQYF,TGTGCCTGGGGGACAGGGACCGATACGCAGTATTTT
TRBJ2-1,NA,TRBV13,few,CASSLPQGYNEQFF,TGTGCCAGCAGCTTGCCGCAGGGCTACAATGAGCAGTTCTTC
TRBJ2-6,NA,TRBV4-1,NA,CASSQDSGANVLTF,TGCGCCAGCAGCCAGGACTCTGGGGCCAACGTCCTGACTTTC
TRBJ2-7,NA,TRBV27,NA,CASSLSSGTNFYEQYF,TGTGCCAGCAGTTTATCTTCGGGGACGAATTTCTACGAGCAGTACTTC
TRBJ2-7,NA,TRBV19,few,CASSRPADSYEQYF,TGTGCCAGTAGTCGTCCGGCGGATTCCTACGAGCAGTACTTC
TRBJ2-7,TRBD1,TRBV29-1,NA,CSVRQGHTYEQYF,TGCAGCGTGAGACAGGGGCATACCTACGAGCAGTACTTC
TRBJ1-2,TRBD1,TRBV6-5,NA,CASSPADRLLYGYTF,TGTGCCAGCAGTCCCGCGGACAGGCTCCTCTATGGCTACACCTTC
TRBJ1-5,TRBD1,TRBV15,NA,CATSPGTGGFRASNQPQHF,TGTGCCACCAGTCCTGGAACAGGGGGCTTCCGGGCCAGCAATCAGCCCCAGCATTTT
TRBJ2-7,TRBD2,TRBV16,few,CASSLRRGGQDEQYF,TGTGCCAGCAGCCTTCGGCGGGGGGGCCAGGACGAGCAGTACTTC
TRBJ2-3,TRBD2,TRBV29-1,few,CSVRGGPDTQYF,TGCAGCGTCCGGGGGGGCCCAGATACGCAGTATTTT
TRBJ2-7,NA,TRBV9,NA,CASSSQDWEQYF,TGTGCCAGCAGCTCACAGGACTGGGAGCAGTACTTC
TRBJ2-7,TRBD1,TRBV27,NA,CASSSGQGYYEQYF,TGTGCCAGCAGTTCAGGACAGGGGTACTACGAGCAGTACTTC
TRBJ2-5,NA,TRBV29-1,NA,CSVVSGRIQETQYF,TGCAGCGTTGTAAGCGGGCGGATCCAAGAGACCCAGTACTTC
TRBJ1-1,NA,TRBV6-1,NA,CASTPDRLKVEAFF,TGTGCCAGCACACCCGACAGGCTCAAGGTGGAAGCTTTCTTT
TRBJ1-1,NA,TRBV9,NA,CASSVGGENTEAFF,TGTGCCAGCAGCGTAGGGGGGGAGAACACTGAAGCTTTCTTT
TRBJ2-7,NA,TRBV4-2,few,CASSPGQRSYEQYF,TGTGCCAGCAGCCCAGGACAGAGATCCTACGAGCAGTACTTC
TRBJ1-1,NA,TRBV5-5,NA,CASSWQVNTEAFF,TGTGCCAGCAGCTGGCAGGTGAACACTGAAGCTTTCTTT
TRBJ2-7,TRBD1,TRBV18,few,CASSPGTGGYEQYF,TGTGCCAGCTCACCCGGGACAGGGGGATACGAGCAGTACTTC
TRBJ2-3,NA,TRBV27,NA,CASSNTDTQYF,TGTGCCAGCAGTAACACAGATACGCAGTATTTT
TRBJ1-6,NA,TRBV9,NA,CASSVEAGFSPLHF,TGTGCCAGCAGCGTAGAAGCGGGTTTTTCACCCCTCCACTTT
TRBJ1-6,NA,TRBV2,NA,CASSASYNSPLHF,TGTGCCAGCAGTGCCTCCTATAATTCACCCCTCCACTTT
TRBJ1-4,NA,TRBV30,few,CAWKLEKLFF,TGTGCCTGGAAACTGGAAAAACTGTTTTTT
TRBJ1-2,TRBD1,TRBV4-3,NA,CASSMSRQGGSIF,TGCGCCAGCAGCATGTCCCGACAGGGAGGGTCGATCTTC
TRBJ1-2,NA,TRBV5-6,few,CASSFNHPYGYTF,TGTGCCAGCAGCTTCAACCATCCTTATGGCTACACCTTC
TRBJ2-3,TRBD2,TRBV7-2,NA,CASSPPGGATDTQYF,TGTGCCAGCAGCCCCCCGGGGGGAGCGACAGATACGCAGTATTTT
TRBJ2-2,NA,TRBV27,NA,CASSPGVFGGELFF,TGTGCCAGCAGTCCAGGGGTTTTCGGCGGGGAGCTGTTTTTT
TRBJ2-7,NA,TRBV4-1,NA,CASSQANDATAYEQYF,TGCGCCAGCAGCCAAGCGAATGACGCCACAGCCTACGAGCAGTACTTC
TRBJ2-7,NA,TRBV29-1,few,CSVEFQDTYEQYF,TGCAGCGTTGAATTCCAGGACACCTACGAGCAGTACTTC
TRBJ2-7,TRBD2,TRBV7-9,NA,CASSLGGGARYEQYF,TGTGCCAGCAGCTTAGGCGGGGGGGCCCGCTACGAGCAGTACTTC
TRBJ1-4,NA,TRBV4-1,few,CASSQDLTGGSEKLFF,TGCGCCAGCAGCCAAGATTTAACAGGAGGATCTGAAAAACTGTTTTTT
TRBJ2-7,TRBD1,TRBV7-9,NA,CASSPRGTASSYEQYF,TGTGCCAGCAGCCCTAGAGGGACAGCGAGCTCCTACGAGCAGTACTTC
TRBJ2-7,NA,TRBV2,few,CASSEVSLNSYEQYF,TGTGCCAGCAGTGAAGTATCACTGAACTCCTACGAGCAGTACTTC
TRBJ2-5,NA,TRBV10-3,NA,CAIRGEGTWETQYF,TGTGCCATCCGCGGCGAGGGGACCTGGGAGACCCAGTACTTC